The 13 T cell receptor beta chains presented below share a single source sample, sequenced in a study of CD8 T cells in ankylosing spondylitis. The antigens of these receptors remain unknown. Study outcomes and limitations: Blood from ankylosing spondylitis patients appeared to carry a characteristic roughly eight-variant TCR beta motif.

From the 5' RACE reads, TCRdb called clonotypes with MiXCR, one entry per CDR3 protein. The data contain about 400,000 distinct CDR3 sequences, around 20% of them singletons. The specimen sequenced was blood, either unsorted or a sorted T cell fraction (not recorded which). The receptors were gathered from a male donor with ankylosing spondylitis.

This clonotype was detected only a few times. V and J are TRBV5-1 and TRBJ2-2, with 8 nucleotides matching TRBD1. The V gene's germline CDR1 is SGHRS and CDR2 YFSETQ. There are 14 residues in the CDR3. V gave up 6 bases and J gave up 4 bases; unmatched junction bases: 5. CDR3 loop: CASTRTGSTGELFF. DNA for the CDR3: TGCGCCAGCACCCGGACAGGGTCCACCGGGGAGCTGTTTTTT.

In this sample, this clonotype turned up a few times. The rearrangement uses TRBV7-3 and TRBJ2-1, with D tentatively TRBD1 or TRBD2 (6 bases each). V lost 0 bases to trimming and J lost 8 bases, with 8 bases between them. The length of the CDR3 is 13 residues. Germline CDR1 SGHTA, CDR2 FQGTGA. CDR3: CASSLTRGDEQFF. CDR3 DNA sequence: TGTGCCAGCAGCTTAACGAGGGGGGATGAGCAGTTCTTC.

The rearrangement links TRBV10-2 to TRBJ2-1, with a tentative D call TRBD2 (5 bases). V was trimmed by 2 bases and J by 0 bases, leaving 20 bases between them. Germline assignment: CDR1 WSHSY and CDR2 SAAADI. The CDR3 has 19 residues. The CDR3 nucleotides are TGCGCCAGCAGTGAGCCTCCCTCATTAGCGTTCAACTCCTACAATGAGCAGTTCTTC. The encoded protein is CASSEPPSLAFNSYNEQFF.

This clonotype was seen more than once but under ten times. The J gene is TRBJ2-2, the V gene TRBV5-1, with TRBD2 matching over 12 bases. The germline V gene has CDR1 SGHRS and CDR2 YFSETQ. The CDR3 consists of 18 residues. V was pared by 4 bases and J by 6 bases, with 13 bases of the junction left unmatched. Here the CDR3 DNA reads TGCGCCAGCAGCCCCTGGACTAGCGGGACGTCCGGTGCCGGGGAGCTGTTTTTT. Translation: CASSPWTSGTSGAGELFF.

Only one count was recorded for this clonotype. This chain links TRBV19 with TRBJ2-5; TRBD1 matches at 7 bases. CDR1 and CDR2 from the germline V gene are LNHDA and SQIVND (reference sequence). The ends lost 2 bases at V and 4 bases at J; junction bases unmatched: 7. The CDR3 totals 15 residues. In DNA, the CDR3 is TGTGCCAGTAGTATAACTAAGGGGGCCGGAGAGACCCAGTACTTC. This translates into CASSITKGAGETQYF.

This clonotype came up a few times. J is TRBJ1-1 and V is TRBV9; D call uncertain. Per the germline V gene, CDR1 is SGDLS and CDR2 is YYNGEE. Trimming removed 2 bases from V and 1 base from J, with 9 bases in between. The CDR3 spans 14 residues. The CDR3 region has the DNA TGTGCCAGCAGCGTCCACCTGGAGAACACTGAAGCTTTCTTT. Amino acid sequence: CASSVHLENTEAFF.

This sequence joins TRBV4-3 and TRBJ1-1, with D possibly TRBD1 on 6 matching bases. The CDR3 totals 17 residues. The V gene's germline CDR1 is LGHNA and CDR2 YSLEER. Trimming stripped 0 bases from V and 0 bases from J, with 14 bases between. CDR3 loop: CASSQDQGTIMNTEAFF. CDR3 sequence (DNA): TGCGCCAGCAGCCAAGATCAGGGGACGATCATGAACACTGAAGCTTTCTTT.

The V and J genes are TRBV5-1 and TRBJ2-2; a possible D gene is TRBD2 (6 bases). Germline CDR1 and CDR2: SGHRS and YFSETQ. V was pared by 3 bases and J by 4 bases, with 16 bases between. The CDR3 is made up of 16 amino acids. DNA of the CDR3: TGCGCCAGCAGCTCTAGTGGGAGGCCGGGCACCGGGGAGCTGTTTTTT. As protein: CASSSSGRPGTGELFF. The whole variable domain, remainder taken from reference TRBV5-1 and TRBJ2-2, is KAGVTQTPRYLIKTRGQQVTLSCSPISGHRSVSWYQQTPGQGLQFLFEYFSETQRNKGNFPGRFSGRQFSNSRSEMNVSTLELGDSALYLCASSSSGRPGTGELFFGEGSRLTVL.

The table lists this clonotype with many counts. The chain joins TRBV12-3 or TRBV12-4 to TRBJ1-2; tentative D call: TRBD1 (6 bases). The CDR3 covers 16 residues. V lost 3 bases and J 6 bases, leaving 20 bases between the germline ends. The CDR3 DNA follows: TGTGCCAGCAGTTTGGCTCTAGGGGGTCAGGGGAATGGCTACACCTTC. This codes for CASSLALGGQGNGYTF.

This chain links TRBV29-1 with TRBJ1-2, with D uncertain. This CDR3 is 11 amino acids long. Between the trimmed V and J ends, which lost 3 bases and 10 bases, there was a span of 12 bases. Germline V CDR1 and CDR2: SQVTM, ANQGSEA. The CDR3 DNA is TGCAGCGTTGAGTCACGCTTCGACTACACCTTC. Translation: CSVESRFDYTF.

The J gene is TRBJ1-1, the V gene TRBV4-2; possibly TRBD1 for D (6 bases). Germline CDR1 and CDR2: LGHNA and YNFKEQ. V was cut by 3 bases and J by 7 bases, with 15 bases left in between. The CDR3 runs to 14 residues. The CDR3 DNA is TGTGCCAGCAGCCAGGACCAGGGGATAGGTGAAGCTTTCTTT. This gives the protein CASSQDQGIGEAFF.

This chain links TRBV11-2 with TRBJ2-2; D gene unclear. This CDR3 is 15 amino acids long. CDR1 is SGHAT, CDR2 FQNNGV, per germline. Trimming left V 1 base short and J 5 bases short, with 11 bases between. CDR3 bases: TGTGCCAGCAGCTTAGGCCAGCTTCATACCGGGGAGCTGTTTTTT. It is translated as CASSLGQLHTGELFF.

Written as DNA, the CDR3 is TGCGCCAGCAGCTTGGGGGCACTAGCGGACACCTACAATGAGCAGTTCTTC. This encodes CASSLGALADTYNEQFF. V is TRBV5-1 and J is TRBJ2-1, with 8 bases matching TRBD2. CDR1 is SGHRS and CDR2 is YFSETQ in the germline V gene. The CDR3 is made up of 17 amino acids. Losses at the gene ends were 0 bases for V and 2 bases for J; bases not matched to a gene: 7.